This T cell receptor beta chain was identified during a study of early T cells in non-severe SARS-CoV-2 infection. Study-level background: Investigators sequenced bulk RNA drawn from unsorted whole blood, and chains remained unpaired.

Individual cDNA molecules received unique molecular identifiers during library preparation. TCRdb called the 5' RACE reads again in MiXCR, with one record for every CDR3 protein. Of more than 90,000 distinct CDR3 sequences listed, approximately 9.9% are singletons. Study-level findings and limits: Matches to VDJdb favored anti-spike CD8 responses and missed private and CD4 specificities.

A word on this clonotype: Its antigen is unidentified.

The sample consisted of whole blood. This clonotype originated in an adult who was a healthcare worker with PCR-confirmed SARS-CoV-2 infection or an uninfected control (not recorded which).

The CDR3 nucleotides are TGCAGCGTTAAGGGAATCTCGAACACTGAAGCTTTCTTT. It yields the protein CSVKGISNTEAFF. The rearrangement uses TRBV29-1 and TRBJ1-1; D is unresolved. Between the trimmed V and J ends, which lost 5 bases and 1 base, there was a span of 11 bases. The CDR3 has 13 residues. Germline loops: CDR1 SQVTM, CDR2 ANQGSEA.